This record looks at one T cell receptor beta chain sequence and its context. Its antigen is currently not known. Per-nucleotide qualities are absent, and no much larger clonotype sits a single base away. V drops 4 bases and J drops 15 bases, leaving 21 bases in between. For CDR1 and CDR2, the germline V gene lists KGHDR and SFDVKD. The CDR3, from cysteine to phenylalanine, totals 14 residues. Left in the record is the CDR3 DNA by itself, 42 bases read in frame from the first base. The time point label here, explained by the study, means: baseline before first vaccination. Vaccinee samples came from UK trials COV001 and COV002, including a single-blind randomized controlled phase 2/3 trial of AZD1222 (ChAdOx1 nCoV-19) in healthy adults. For TCRbeta chain sequencing, PBMC samples from trial participants were taken at day 0 and at day 28 after the second dose. The CDR3 regions of human TCRbeta chains were analyzed by immunosequencing. Per the source publication's procedure: Repertoire TCRs were checked for matches against a reference library of SARS-CoV-2-specific TCRs that had been generated using the MIRA antigen-specificity platform. Breadth was defined as the fraction of unique TCRs that were SARS-CoV-2-associated. Depth was defined as the fraction of total T cells that were SARS-CoV-2-associated. Using the MIRA data, each spike-specific TCR was assigned both to the spike region to which the TCR was reactive and to a CD4 or CD8 class. Log10-transformed breadth and depth values were compared by one-way ANOVA with Sidak's multiple comparisons tests. The table comes from immuneACCESS by way of TCRdb, which keeps in-frame sequences with V and J called. Part of the clones is missing from these tables; in studies checked, under half for an unresolved V gene and the rest for unknown reasons. The V and J calls and clone size were taken over from that table, and D and trimming were inferred from the DNA. The sample table shows 74,000 or so clones, and roughly 81% are seen once. Approximately 13% of the sample rests with the top ten.

The source of the sample is a study of T cell responses to AZD1222 COVID-19 vaccine (dated by TCRdb to the early 2020s). Regarding the complete study: AZD1222 recipients whose second dose came at about 4 weeks and those whose second dose came at about 12 weeks were combined into one group, since spike-specific TCR depth and breadth did not differ between the two schedules. A total of 230 to 250 trial participants underwent TCR sequencing, of whom 207 had received two doses of AZD1222 and roughly 26 had received two doses of the MenACWY control vaccine. Trial participants were enrolled by age into 18-55, 56-69 and 70-plus year subgroups, with about 150, 27 and 61 TCR-sequenced participants respectively.

General conclusions and limits of the study: In the small 56-69-year group, the increase in depth fell short of significance, most likely because of low power. No day 14 peak-response samples were available, so repertoires were characterized only after the peak T cell response. Epitopes outside the regions mutated in the B.1.351 and B.1.1.7 variants were reportedly recognized by nearly half of the unique spike-specific TCRs. Most participants were white British and females outnumbered males, and the authors suggested that clonal diversity may have been underestimated. After two AZD1222 doses, spike-specific TCR breadth and depth were significantly higher than at day 0 and than in MenACWY recipients. Conclusions about previously exposed vaccinees were limited because only a handful of AZD1222 recipients were SARS-CoV-2 seropositive at baseline. CD4 TCRs associated with the vaccine covered the entire spike protein, and the dominant responses were in regions 160-218 and 743-854.

The chain is encoded by TRBV24-1 joined to TRBJ2-1; the D match is possibly TRBD1 or TRBD2, with 5 bases aligned in each. This TCR derives from an adult in good health. The sample here was peripheral blood, taken on day 0 of AZD1222 vaccination. The nucleotide sequence reads as follows: TGTGCCACCAGTGACAAGACGCCGGGACCCAACAGGTTCTTC. Translated, it reads CATSDKTPGPNRFF.